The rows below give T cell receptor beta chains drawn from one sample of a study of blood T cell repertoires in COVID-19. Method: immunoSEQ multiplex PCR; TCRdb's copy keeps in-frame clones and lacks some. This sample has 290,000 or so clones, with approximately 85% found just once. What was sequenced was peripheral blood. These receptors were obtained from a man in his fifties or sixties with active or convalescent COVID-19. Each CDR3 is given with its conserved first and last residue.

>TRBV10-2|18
CASRRGLAGGSSFDEQFF
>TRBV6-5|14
CASMLDRGGNEQFF
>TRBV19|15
CASSIGTVSNQPQHF
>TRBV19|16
CASSMVAGVVYNEQFF
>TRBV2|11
CASSQTRTPTF
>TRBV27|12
CASGPHRDTQYF
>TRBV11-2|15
CASSLGWAGGETQYF
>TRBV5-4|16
CASSLDGGSTGNTIYF
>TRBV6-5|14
CASRGTGFNEKLFF
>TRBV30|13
CAWSVSRERQQYF
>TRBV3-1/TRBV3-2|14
CASSLREREAEQFF
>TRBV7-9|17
CASSFSGTSGSSQTQYF
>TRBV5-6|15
CASSHGAKSTDTQYF
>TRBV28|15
CASSLIRTGWNEQFF
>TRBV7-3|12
CASGTANTEAFF
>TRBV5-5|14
CASSLFPGVDTQYF
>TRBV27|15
CASSPTPGAYSPLHF
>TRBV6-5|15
CASSTLRATNEKLFF
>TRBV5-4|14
CASSLNRGSSGYTF
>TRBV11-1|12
CASSRAGFQQFF
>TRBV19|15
CASSGWGQGTQPQHF
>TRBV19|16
CASSTRSGRARDTQYF
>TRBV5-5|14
CASSLTGGYNEQFF
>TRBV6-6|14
CASRGAGKGQPQHF
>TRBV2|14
CASTTGLMNTEAFF
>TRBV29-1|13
CSAQDSSGNTIYF
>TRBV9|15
CASSPMGGYASEQYF
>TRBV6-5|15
CASSNSGRAADTQYF
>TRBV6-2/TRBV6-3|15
CASSTRPFVTDTQYF
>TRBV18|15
CASSPGTGGTYEQYF
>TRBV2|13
CASSLDSYNEQFF
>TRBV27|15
CASRASGSRFGELFF
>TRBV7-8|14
CASSGSGRADTQYF
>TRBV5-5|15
CASSNQPTGGHGAFF
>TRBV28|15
CASRAGTGAVGELFF
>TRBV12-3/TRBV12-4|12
CASAGPNTEAFF
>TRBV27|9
CALRVEQYF
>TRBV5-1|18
CASSWKDTEALPNNEQFF
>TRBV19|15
CASSIGTGPYNEQFF
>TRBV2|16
CASSEPGLLGNQPQHF
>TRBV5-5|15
CASSWLTGGTDTQYF
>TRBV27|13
CASSLTTGYGYTF
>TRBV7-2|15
CASSLTAGGGKTQYF
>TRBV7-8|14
CASSSDRKNTEAFF
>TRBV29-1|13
CSGDRGVNTEAFF
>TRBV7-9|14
CASSLDRGRETQYF
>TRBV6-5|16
CASSSTYDRGNQPQHF
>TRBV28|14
CASSPGGAIPQAFF
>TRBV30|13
CAWSKQTNTEAFF
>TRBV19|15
CASSPTGPGLNTIYF
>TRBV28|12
CASSLQGPEAFF
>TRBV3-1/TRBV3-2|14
CASSQARRGYEQYF
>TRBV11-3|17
CASSLEDGTPYQETQYF